The 6 T cell receptor beta chains listed next were all sequenced from one sample in a study of T cell changes during pregnancy in multiple sclerosis (dated by TCRdb to the late 2010s). Library construction relied on the immunoSEQ multiplex PCR assay. TCRdb stores this immuneACCESS table with in-frame sequences only. Part of the clones is absent; in the studies checked, under half of the shortfall reflects unresolved V genes, and no reason is known for the rest. This sample lists about 44,000 clones; approximately 90% were detected once. Together, the top ten hold about 0.65% of the sample. The sequencing used CD4+ T cells from peripheral blood mononuclear cells, collected before pregnancy. Receptors originate from a female donor with multiple sclerosis, enrolled in a pregnancy study.

V is TRBV5-1 and J is TRBJ2-5; TRBD2 matches 9 bases. Trimming removed 6 bases from V and 0 bases from J; junction bases left unmatched: 12. Germline CDR1 is SGHRS and CDR2 is YFSETQ. The CDR3 covers 17 residues. The CDR3 region is CASKEHPLAGNQETQYF. The DNA of the CDR3 is TGCGCCAGCAAAGAGCACCCCCTAGCGGGAAACCAAGAGACCCAGTACTTC.

J is TRBJ2-7 and V is TRBV6-5; 7 positions agree with TRBD1. Germline values: CDR1 MNHEY, CDR2 SVGAGI. Trimming took 7 bases from V and 2 from J; bases not matched to a gene: 8. The CDR3 contains 14 residues. The CDR3 region has the DNA TGTGCCAGCAACCCTCTGACAGGGCCCTACGAGCAGTACTTC. Translated: CASNPLTGPYEQYF.

V is TRBV6-1 and J is TRBJ1-6; D is unresolved. There are 13 residues in the CDR3. V lost 11 bases to trimming and J lost 4 bases, with 12 bases between them. Germline V gene sequence: CDR1 MNHNS, CDR2 SASEGT. The CDR3 loop is CALAVAYNSPLHF. The CDR3 DNA follows: TGTGCCCTGGCGGTGGCATATAATTCACCCCTCCACTTT.

This rearrangement joins TRBV12-5 to TRBJ2-1, with 7 bases matching TRBD1. Looked up from germline, CDR1 is LGHNT and CDR2 is FRNRAP. CDR3 size: 15 residues. The J segment lost 3 bases and the V segment lost 1 base, leaving 3 bases of the junction unmatched. DNA of the CDR3: TGTGCTAGTGGTTTGGGACAGGGCCGCTACAATGAGCAGTTCTTC. Translating it yields CASGLGQGRYNEQFF.

This chain joins TRBV14 and TRBJ2-1, with 8 bases lining up with TRBD2. Germline-derived CDR1 and CDR2 are SGHDN and FVKESK. The CDR3 sequence is 16 residues long. Trimming removed 1 base from V and 2 bases from J; junction bases left unmatched: 4. CDR3 in DNA: TGTGCCAGCAGCCAAGTGATCGGGGGGGCCTACAATGAGCAGTTCTTC. Protein sequence: CASSQVIGGAYNEQFF.

The chain couples TRBV29-1 to TRBJ1-1; 7 bases match TRBD1. Per germline, CDR1 SQVTM and CDR2 ANQGSEA. The V and J ends lost 4 bases and 1 base, in that order; junction bases with no gene match: 3. The CDR3 extends over 13 amino acids. In DNA, the CDR3 is TGCAGCGTTGGGGGACAGAAGAACACTGAAGCTTTCTTT. Translated: CSVGGQKNTEAFF.